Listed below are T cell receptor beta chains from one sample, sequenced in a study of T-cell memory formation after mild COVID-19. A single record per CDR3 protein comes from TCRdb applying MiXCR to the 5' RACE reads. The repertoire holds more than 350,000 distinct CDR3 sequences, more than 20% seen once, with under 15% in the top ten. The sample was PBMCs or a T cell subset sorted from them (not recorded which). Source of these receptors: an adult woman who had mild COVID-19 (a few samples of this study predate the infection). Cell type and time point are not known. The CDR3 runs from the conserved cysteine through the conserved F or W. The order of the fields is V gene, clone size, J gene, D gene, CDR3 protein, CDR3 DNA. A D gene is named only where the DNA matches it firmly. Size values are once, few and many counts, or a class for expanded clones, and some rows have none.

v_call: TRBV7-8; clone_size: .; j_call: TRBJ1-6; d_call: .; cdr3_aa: CASTSSVNSPLHF; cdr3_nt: TGTGCCAGCACCTCCAGTGTTAATTCACCCCTCCACTTT
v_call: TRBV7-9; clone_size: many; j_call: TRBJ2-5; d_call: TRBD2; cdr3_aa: CASSLKPGLAGGPRETQYF; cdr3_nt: TGTGCCAGCAGCTTAAAACCGGGACTAGCGGGAGGGCCACGAGAGACCCAGTACTTC
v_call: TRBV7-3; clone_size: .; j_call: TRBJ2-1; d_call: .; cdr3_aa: CASSTDSYNEQFF; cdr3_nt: TGTGCCAGCAGCACGGACAGTTACAATGAGCAGTTCTTC
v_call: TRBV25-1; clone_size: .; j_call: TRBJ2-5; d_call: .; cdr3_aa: CASRSHRFNRVSQETQYF; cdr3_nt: TGTGCCAGCAGGAGCCATCGCTTCAATCGTGTAAGCCAAGAGACCCAGTACTTC
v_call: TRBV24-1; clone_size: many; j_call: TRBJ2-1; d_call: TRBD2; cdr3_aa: CATSESTSGSLNEQFF; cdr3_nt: TGTGCCACCAGTGAGTCGACTAGCGGGAGTTTGAATGAGCAGTTCTTC
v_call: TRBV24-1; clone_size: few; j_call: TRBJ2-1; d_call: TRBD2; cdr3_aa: CATQGLAGPEQFF; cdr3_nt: TGTGCCACCCAGGGACTAGCGGGACCTGAGCAGTTCTTC
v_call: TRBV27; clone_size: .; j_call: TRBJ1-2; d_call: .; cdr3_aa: CASSLSGTPGYTF; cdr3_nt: TGTGCCAGCAGTTTATCAGGGACGCCCGGCTACACCTTC
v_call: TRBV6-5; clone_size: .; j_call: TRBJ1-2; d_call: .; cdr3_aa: CASTRAGENYGYTF; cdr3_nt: TGTGCCAGCACCCGCGCCGGGGAAAACTATGGCTACACCTTC
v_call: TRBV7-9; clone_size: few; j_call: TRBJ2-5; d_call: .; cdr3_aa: CASSDSETQYF; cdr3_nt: TGTGCCAGCAGCGACAGTGAGACCCAGTACTTC
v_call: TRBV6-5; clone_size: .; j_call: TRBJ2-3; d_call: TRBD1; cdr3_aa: CASSRTGDRMDTQYF; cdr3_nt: TGTGCCAGCAGTCGTACAGGGGATCGGATGGATACGCAGTATTTT
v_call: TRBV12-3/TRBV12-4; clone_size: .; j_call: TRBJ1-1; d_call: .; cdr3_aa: CASNLGGNTEAFF; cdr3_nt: TGTGCCAGCAACCTAGGAGGGAACACTGAAGCTTTCTTT
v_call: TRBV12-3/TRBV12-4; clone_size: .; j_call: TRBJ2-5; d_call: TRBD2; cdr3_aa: CASSVSGGEETQYF; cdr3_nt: TGTGCCAGCAGTGTTTCGGGGGGGGAAGAGACCCAGTACTTC
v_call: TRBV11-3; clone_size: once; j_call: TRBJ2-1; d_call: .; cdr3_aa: CASSLVTPFGEQFF; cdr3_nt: TGTGCCAGCAGCTTAGTGACCCCATTCGGGGAGCAGTTCTTC
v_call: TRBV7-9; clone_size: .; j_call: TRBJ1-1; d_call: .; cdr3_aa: CASSPPTGSRGGTEAFF; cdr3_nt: TGTGCCAGCAGCCCCCCCACGGGTAGCAGGGGCGGCACTGAAGCTTTCTTT
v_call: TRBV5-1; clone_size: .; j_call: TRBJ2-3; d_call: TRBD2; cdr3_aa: CASSLSGGAGTDTQYF; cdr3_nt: TGCGCCAGCAGTTTGAGCGGGGGGGCCGGCACAGATACGCAGTATTTT
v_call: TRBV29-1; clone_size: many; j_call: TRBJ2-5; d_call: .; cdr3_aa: CSVAQSHHQETQYF; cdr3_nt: TGCAGCGTTGCCCAATCACATCACCAAGAGACCCAGTACTTC
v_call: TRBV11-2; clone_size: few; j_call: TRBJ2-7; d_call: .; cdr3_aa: CASTAGLKSYEQYF; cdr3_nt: TGTGCCAGCACCGCGGGACTGAAATCCTACGAGCAGTACTTC
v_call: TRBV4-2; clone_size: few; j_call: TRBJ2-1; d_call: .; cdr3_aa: CASSQVAGSTYNEQFF; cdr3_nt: TGTGCCAGCAGCCAAGTGGCGGGGAGCACCTACAATGAGCAGTTCTTC
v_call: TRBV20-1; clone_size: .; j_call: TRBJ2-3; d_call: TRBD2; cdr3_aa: CSATQLAGDTDTQYF; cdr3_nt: TGCAGTGCAACCCAACTAGCGGGAGACACAGATACGCAGTATTTT
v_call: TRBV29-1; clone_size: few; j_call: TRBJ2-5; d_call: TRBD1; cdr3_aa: CSAAGQGSETQYF; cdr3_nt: TGCAGCGCTGCGGGACAGGGATCGGAGACCCAGTACTTC
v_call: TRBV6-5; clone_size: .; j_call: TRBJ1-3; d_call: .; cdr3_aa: CASRPDTRSGNTIYF; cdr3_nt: TGTGCCAGCAGACCGGACACCCGCTCTGGAAACACCATATATTTT
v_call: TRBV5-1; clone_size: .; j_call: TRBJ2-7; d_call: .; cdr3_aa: CASSTRQGGEQYF; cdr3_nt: TGCGCCAGCAGCACCCGACAGGGAGGGGAGCAGTACTTC
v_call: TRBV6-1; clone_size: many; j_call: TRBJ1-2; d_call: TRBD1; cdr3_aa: CASRTTGGYGYTF; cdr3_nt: TGTGCCAGCCGGACGACAGGGGGCTATGGCTACACCTTC
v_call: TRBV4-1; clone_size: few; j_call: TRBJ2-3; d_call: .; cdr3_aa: CASSQLKSQGGGTDTQYF; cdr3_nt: TGCGCCAGCAGCCAGTTAAAATCACAGGGTGGAGGCACAGATACGCAGTATTTT
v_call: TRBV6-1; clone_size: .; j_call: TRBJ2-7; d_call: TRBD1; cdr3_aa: CASSDPQGDYEQYF; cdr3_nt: TGTGCCAGCAGTGATCCTCAGGGGGACTACGAGCAGTACTTC
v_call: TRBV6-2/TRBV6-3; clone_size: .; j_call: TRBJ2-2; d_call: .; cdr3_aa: CASRSPGDGELFF; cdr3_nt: TGTGCCAGCAGATCGCCGGGAGACGGGGAGCTGTTTTTT
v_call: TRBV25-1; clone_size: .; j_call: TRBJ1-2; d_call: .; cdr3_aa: CASANAGGYGYTF; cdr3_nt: TGTGCCAGCGCCAATGCCGGGGGCTATGGCTACACCTTC
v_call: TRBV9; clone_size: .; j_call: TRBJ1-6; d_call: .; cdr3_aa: CASSTMAGSGSPLHF; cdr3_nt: TGTGCAAGCAGCACTATGGCGGGTTCGGGTTCACCCCTCCACTTT
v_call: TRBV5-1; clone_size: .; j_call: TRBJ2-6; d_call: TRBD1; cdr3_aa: CASSLQGSSGANVLTF; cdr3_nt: TGCGCCAGCAGCCTACAGGGGTCGTCAGGGGCCAACGTCCTGACTTTC